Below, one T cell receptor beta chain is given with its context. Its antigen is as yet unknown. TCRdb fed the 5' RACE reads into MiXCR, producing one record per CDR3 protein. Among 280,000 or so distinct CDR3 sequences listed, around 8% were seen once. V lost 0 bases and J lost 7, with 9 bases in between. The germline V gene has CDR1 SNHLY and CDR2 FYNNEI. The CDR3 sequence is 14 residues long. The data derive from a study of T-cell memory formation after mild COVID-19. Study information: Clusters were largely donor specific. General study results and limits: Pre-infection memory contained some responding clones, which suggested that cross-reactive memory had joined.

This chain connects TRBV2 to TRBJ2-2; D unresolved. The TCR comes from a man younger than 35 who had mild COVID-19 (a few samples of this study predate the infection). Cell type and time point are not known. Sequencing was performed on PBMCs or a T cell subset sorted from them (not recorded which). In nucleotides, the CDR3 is TGTGCCAGCAGTGAAGCGCTTACGATCGGGGAGCTGTTTTTT. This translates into CASSEALTIGELFF.